The clone carrying this T cell receptor beta chain turned up a few times. The sample originates from a study of blood T cells in healthy people across ages. There were at least 6 micrograms of total RNA extracted from every sample. The CDR3 spans 15 residues. The use of a sample-barcoded 5' primer and a J-beta primer mix characterized a second PCR of 7 to 11 cycles. Using its own MiXCR run on the 5' RACE reads, TCRdb lists one record per CDR3 protein. The table shows some 1.5 million distinct CDR3 sequences, with roughly 30% occurring only once. Sequences were obtained from blood. The chain recombines TRBV21-1 with TRBJ1-2; no DNA check was done on the table's D call, TRBD1. TRBV21-1 is an annotated pseudogene. The sequence derives from a woman aged 25 to 39 in good health. CDR3 DNA: TGTGCCAGCAGCAGAGGAGTAGGGGTTTGCTATGGCTACACCTTC. It translates to CASSRGVGVCYGYTF.